This T cell receptor (beta chain) was identified during a study of beta chain features in type 1 diabetes. The whole isolated RNA underwent reverse transcription, so sequencing captured expressed TCRB transcripts. An average of about 3.4 million reads was obtained for naive, central memory and regulatory T cell samples. Only in-frame clones appear in the TCRdb table, and some are missing; sequencing was by immunoSEQ multiplex PCR. The sample comprises about 350,000 clones, around a fifth of which are singletons, and 0.044% rests with the top ten. Only a few counts were recorded for this clone. Its antigen is unknown. Germline-derived CDR1 and CDR2 are SGHAT and FQDESV (reference sequence). This CDR3 is 14 amino acids long. V was shortened by 0 bases and J by 2 bases, with 8 bases between the two germline ends. General observations from the study: Compared to healthy donors, patients appeared to have naive, central memory and Treg TCRB repertoires that were more alike. cDNA-based reads could over-represent cells with high TCR expression.

The V call is TRBV11-1, the J call TRBJ2-7; no clear D gene. The receptor comes from a woman younger than 30 in good health. What was sequenced was naive CD4+ T cells from blood. The DNA for the CDR3 is TGTGCCAGCAGCTTAGCGCGAGTGACCTACGAGCAGTACTTC. This codes for CASSLARVTYEQYF.